Sequencing of this TCR beta chain was carried out in a study of shared clonotypes between healthy human individuals. Germline-derived CDR1 and CDR2 are MDHEN and SYDVKM. The CDR3 is 18 residues long. The V gene lost 5 bases and the J gene lost 2 bases, with 19 bases spanning the gap. Clones were sequenced by immunoSEQ multiplex PCR, and TCRdb holds only the in-frame ones, with some missing. The sample carries over 2 million clones, 85% to 95% recorded once. Sequences were obtained from naive CD4+ T cells sorted from blood. Subset noted: CD45RA+ positively selected. The sequence was obtained from a man aged 18 to 30 in good health. The rearrangement links TRBV28 to TRBJ1-6, with D maybe TRBD1 (6 bases). CDR3 in amino acids: CASSSVNQGSAYNSPLHF. The CDR3 DNA is TGTGCCAGCAGTAGCGTGAATCAGGGGAGCGCCTATAATTCACCCCTCCACTTT.